What follows are 24 T cell receptor beta chains derived from one specimen sequenced in a study of graft-versus-host responses after intestinal transplantation listed by TCRdb under 2021. The sample's time point, from its label and the paper: cells obtained before transplantation from donor or recipient. Library preparation was by the immunoSEQ multiplex PCR assay. TCRdb stores this immuneACCESS table with in-frame sequences only. Part of the clones is absent; in the studies checked, under half of the shortfall reflects unresolved V genes, and no reason is known for the rest. This sample holds tens of thousands of clones; around 89% were observed only once. The top ten clonotypes cover around 0.6% of the sample. Antigens for these TCRs are unknown. The sequences come from unstimulated CD4+ T cells sorted from spleen or lymph node cells, collected before transplant. The source is a human donor who was the organ donor for an intestinal transplant.

The count of this clone is one. The J gene is TRBJ2-5, the V gene TRBV5-1, with 13 bases that match TRBD2. The J call may be faulty, since TRBJ2-7 better matches the DNA end. The CDR3 has 16 amino acids. Germline-derived CDR1 and CDR2 are SGHRS and YFSETQ. This CDR3 reads CASSFGGLAGSYEQYF. The CDR3 DNA sequence: TGCGCCAGCAGCTTCGGGGGACTAGCGGGAAGCTACGAGCAGTACTTC.

The chain has TRBV7-2 and TRBJ2-7, with D maybe TRBD2 (6 bases). The length of the CDR3 is 14 residues. CDR1 SGHTA and CDR2 FQGNSA come from the germline V gene. V lost 6 bases and J lost 3, with 15 bases in between. CDR3 sequence: CASSPRRGGYEQYF. The CDR3 coding sequence is TGTGCCAGCAGTCCCCGGAGGGGAGGCTACGAGCAGTACTTC.

The chain links TRBV4-1 to TRBJ1-1, with D possibly being TRBD1 (5 bases). V was shortened by 4 bases and J by 1 base, with 13 bases between the two germline ends. CDR1 is MGHRA, CDR2 YSYEKL, per germline. The CDR3 loop spans 15 amino acids. The CDR3 bases are TGCGCCAGCAGCCTCACGACAGCTACGAACACTGAAGCTTTCTTT. It codes for CASSLTTATNTEAFF.

DNA for the CDR3: TGCGCCAGTTCCTCGACAGGGGGGGCCGGGGAGCTGTTTTTT. Translated, it gives CASSSTGGAGELFF. The J gene is TRBJ2-2, the V gene TRBV10-2, with 9 bases lining up with TRBD1. The CDR3 loop spans 14 amino acids. CDR1 is WSHSY, CDR2 SAAADI, per germline. The junction had 8 bases not matched to a gene; V was cut back by 9 bases and J by 6 bases.

This clone was observed a few times. The gene calls are TRBV6-5 and TRBJ2-7, with D possibly being TRBD2 (5 bases). In germline, CDR1 is MNHEY, CDR2 SVGAGI. This CDR3 has 11 residues. The ends were cut back, 7 bases at V and 4 bases at J, with 8 bases in the middle. Written as DNA, the CDR3 is TGTGCCAGCACCCGGGGTTACGAGCAGTACTTC. It codes for CASTRGYEQYF.

The chain employs TRBV4-3 and TRBJ1-2; 8 bases are shared with TRBD1. The ends lost 1 base at V and 6 bases at J; junction bases unmatched: 19. Germline V gives CDR1 LGHNA, CDR2 YSLEER. This CDR3 region has 19 residues. CDR3 nucleotides: TGCGCCAGCAGCCAAGGTCGTAAGGGGCAGGGGGCATTGGGTCATGGCTACACCTTC. Its protein is CASSQGRKGQGALGHGYTF.

In this sample, this clone turned up once. The chain is built from TRBV6-5 and TRBJ2-7, with a weak D call TRBD2 (5 bases). Per germline, CDR1 MNHEY and CDR2 SVGAGI. V shed 6 bases and J shed 5 bases, with 14 bases lying between them. This CDR3 is 13 amino acids long. The CDR3 protein is CASSSQDWDEQYF. CDR3 DNA sequence: TGTGCCAGCAGCTCTCAGGACTGGGACGAGCAGTACTTC.

V usage is TRBV4-2 and J usage is TRBJ2-7; 7 bases map to TRBD2. The junction had 5 bases not matched to a gene; V was cut back by 0 bases and J by 3 bases. The CDR3 consists of 15 residues. Germline CDR1 and CDR2: LGHNA and YNFKEQ. CDR3 sequence: CASSQELGGSYEQYF. CDR3 DNA: TGTGCCAGCAGCCAAGAACTCGGCGGGAGCTACGAGCAGTACTTC.

The chain joins TRBV28 to TRBJ2-7; weak D call: TRBD2 (5 bases). The CDR3 length is 15 residues. V was trimmed by 3 bases and J by 0 bases, leaving 12 bases between them. Per the germline V gene, CDR1 is MDHEN and CDR2 is SYDVKM. CDR3 residues: CASSLPREYSYEQYF. CDR3 DNA sequence: TGTGCCAGCAGTTTGCCACGGGAATACTCCTACGAGCAGTACTTC.

J is TRBJ2-3 and V is TRBV19, with 10 nucleotides matching TRBD1. The CDR3 totals 16 residues. In germline, CDR1 is LNHDA, CDR2 SQIVND (reference sequence). V gave up 5 bases and J gave up 4 bases; unmatched junction bases: 9. DNA of the CDR3: TGTGCCAGTAGTGATAAAGGACAGGGGGGTCCAGATACGCAGTATTTT. Translation: CASSDKGQGGPDTQYF.

The V gene is TRBV12-5, the J gene TRBJ2-2; D ambiguous. The germline gives CDR1 LGHNT, CDR2 FRNRAP. This CDR3 is 11 amino acids long. Between the trimmed V and J ends, which lost 2 bases and 15 bases, there was a span of 10 bases. In nucleotides, the CDR3 is TGTGCTAGTGGTTTGAATACAGTTGTGTTTTTT. Protein product: CASGLNTVVFF.

This chain connects TRBV5-4 to TRBJ2-2; D might be TRBD1 (6 bases). Trimming stripped 4 bases from V and 3 bases from J, with 13 bases between. Germline CDR1 is SGHNT and CDR2 is YYREEE (reference sequence). The CDR3 consists of 15 residues. CDR3 sequence (DNA): TGTGCCAGCAGCCCTCAAGGGGGTTACACCGGGGAGCTGTTTTTT. This sequence encodes CASSPQGGYTGELFF.

The chain uses TRBV5-1 and TRBJ2-1, with 9 nucleotides matching TRBD2. The CDR3 is 15 amino acids. CDR1 and CDR2 (germline): SGHRS, YFSETQ. V lost 4 bases and J lost 2; bases outside the gene matches: 4. CDR3 nucleotide sequence: TGCGCCAGCAGCCCTAGCGGGACTGCCTACAATGAGCAGTTCTTC. This gives the protein CASSPSGTAYNEQFF.

The chain employs TRBV5-6 and TRBJ2-3, with TRBD2 matching over 8 bases. V shed 3 bases, J shed 4 bases, and the junction held 13 bases outside the gene matches. CDR1 and CDR2 (germline): SGHDT, YYEEEE. The CDR3 covers 17 residues. The CDR3 nucleotides read TGTGCCAGCAGCTCAACTCTAGCGGGCGGGGGGCCAGATACGCAGTATTTT. Translated, it gives CASSSTLAGGGPDTQYF.

V is TRBV10-3 and J is TRBJ2-1, with D perhaps TRBD2 (5 bases). Trimming stripped 0 bases from V and 6 bases from J, with 18 bases between. Looked up from germline, CDR1 is ENHRY and CDR2 is SYGVKD. CDR3 length: 17 amino acids. The CDR3 reads CAISESLLTKQLNEQFF. CDR3 sequence (DNA): TGTGCCATCAGTGAGTCCTTGTTGACTAAGCAACTCAATGAGCAGTTCTTC.

The chain recombines TRBV7-9 with TRBJ2-7, with TRBD2 matching over 8 bases. Germline V gene lookup returns CDR1 SEHNR and CDR2 FQNEAQ (reference sequence). The CDR3 totals 15 residues. Losses at the gene ends were 5 bases for V and 2 bases for J; bases not matched to a gene: 8. The CDR3 DNA reads as TGTGCCAGCAGCCCTTCAAGCGGGGGTCCCTACGAGCAGTACTTC. It yields the protein CASSPSSGGPYEQYF.

The rearrangement joins TRBV15 to TRBJ1-3; D remains ambiguous. Trimming pared 9 bases from V and 0 bases from J, leaving 9 bases between. CDR1 LNHNV and CDR2 YYDKDF come from the germline V gene (reference sequence). The CDR3 runs to 13 residues. CDR3 amino acids: CATRLNSGNTIYF. The CDR3 DNA reads as TGTGCCACTCGACTTAACTCTGGAAACACCATATATTTT.

J is TRBJ2-7 and V is TRBV5-8; the match to TRBD1 covers 9 bases. CDR1 SGHTS and CDR2 YDEGEE come from the germline V gene. V shed 3 bases and J 5 bases; nucleotides not matched to a gene: 3. CDR3 length: 13 residues. CDR3 coding DNA: TGTGCCAGCAGCTGGACAGGGGTGCACGAGCAGTACTTC. It translates to CASSWTGVHEQYF.

The chain links TRBV15 to TRBJ1-2; 7 nucleotides line up with TRBD1. The CDR3 contains 14 residues. Germline CDR1 is LNHNV and CDR2 is YYDKDF (reference sequence). V dropped 3 bases and J dropped 5; count of bases not matched to a gene: 6. The DNA for the CDR3 is TGTGCCACCAGCAGCCCGGGACAGCTATATGGCTACACCTTC. Protein sequence: CATSSPGQLYGYTF.

The chain is built from TRBV5-6 and TRBJ2-6; no firm D call. There are 18 residues in the CDR3. Germline assignment: CDR1 SGHDT and CDR2 YYEEEE. The V gene lost 2 bases and the J gene lost 0 bases, with 15 bases spanning the gap. The CDR3: CASSFLVIQASGANVLTF. CDR3 sequence (DNA): TGTGCCAGCAGCTTTTTGGTCATCCAAGCCTCTGGGGCCAACGTCCTGACTTTC.

The rearrangement joins TRBV6-1 to TRBJ2-1; 10 bases match TRBD2. Per the germline V gene, CDR1 is MNHNS and CDR2 is SASEGT. The CDR3 is made up of 16 amino acids. J lost 7 bases, V lost 3 bases, and 9 bases had no gene match. Here the CDR3 DNA reads TGTGCCAGCAGTGATGCGGCTAGCGGGAGAGGTAATGAGCAGTTCTTC. Its translation: CASSDAASGRGNEQFF.

V and J are TRBV28 and TRBJ1-4; 8 nucleotides line up with TRBD1. The CDR3 is made up of 15 amino acids. CDR1 and CDR2 from the germline V gene are MDHEN and SYDVKM. V shed 6 bases and J 1 base; nucleotides not matched to a gene: 4. The CDR3 DNA follows: TGTGCCAGCAGGGACAGGGACGGAACTAATGAAAAACTGTTTTTT. Translated: CASRDRDGTNEKLFF.

The chain couples TRBV5-1 to TRBJ2-2; possibly TRBD2 for D (5 bases). Germline V CDR1 and CDR2: SGHRS, YFSETQ. This CDR3 comprises 16 residues. V lost 4 bases and J 6 bases, leaving 19 bases between the germline ends. CDR3 sequence (DNA): TGCGCCAGCAGCAGTGTCGGGAATCTTCCGCCCGGGGAGCTGTTTTTT. Its protein product is CASSSVGNLPPGELFF.

The chain is built from TRBV6-5 and TRBJ2-1, with TRBD2 as a possible D gene (5 bases). Germline values: CDR1 MNHEY, CDR2 SVGAGI. V was clipped by 6 bases and J by 4 bases, with 16 bases between them. The CDR3 loop spans 15 amino acids. The CDR3, as DNA: TGTGCCAGCAGGAGGGAGAGACTACCTTACAATGAGCAGTTCTTC. Its translation: CASRRERLPYNEQFF.